This TCR beta chain was documented in a study of blood T cell repertoires in COVID-19 (dated by TCRdb to 2018 to 2021). Notes on the research overall: Samples from collaborators originated in the United States, Italy and Spain and spanned both the acute and convalescent phases of COVID-19. The repertoires were released in a freely available public database intended as a resource for research on the immune response to SARS-CoV-2. The prospective study material was composed of cDNA or gDNA derived from T cells, B-cell-depleted T cells, or PBMCs. HLA class I and class II types, where available, came from metadata supplied by the sample provider rather than from assay-based typing. Deeply sampled blood TCRbeta repertoires from subjects exposed to, actively infected with, or recovered from COVID-19 were included in the dataset. A de-identified subject ID, COVID-19 status, age in years and sex were almost always included in the sample metadata. Samples came from the ongoing ImmuneRACE study (first 160 participants) plus 1,254 subjects from 6 global collaborators.

TCRbeta CDR3 regions were amplified from genomic DNA using the immunoSEQ Assay, a bias-controlled multiplex PCR. As for the authors' bioinformatics: The number of nucleated cells in each sample was estimated from the amplification of reference gene primers within the assay. To quantify the absolute abundance of each unique TCRbeta CDR3 rearrangement, sequence reads were collapsed and filtered. Productive Simpson clonality was computed per sample as the square root of Simpson's diversity index over productive rearrangements. TCRdb re-hosts the immuneACCESS table, in-frame sequences only. Its copies lack some clones; in the studies checked, an unresolved V gene accounts for under half of them, and the cause for the rest is not known. V and J calls and clone size are given by that table; D and trimming were obtained from the DNA. The sample table contains tens of thousands of clones; only one count was recorded for about 82% of them. The top ten clonotypes cover 20% to 25% of the sample.

This clone showed up just once. No antigen is known for it. Base qualities were left out, and no much larger clone turns up one base away. Each collaborating institution followed its own protocols to collect whole blood in K2EDTA tubes. For TCRbeta analysis, collaborators shipped samples in one of three forms: frozen whole blood, isolated PBMCs, or DNA extracted from either of those sample types. The full study reports these points: Clinical and demographic metadata were provided uncurated, with the amount varying by source and participant.

V is shortened by 2 bases, J by 4 bases, and the region joining them spans 11 bases. As encoded in the germline V gene, CDR1 is MDHEN while CDR2 is SYDVKM. The cysteine opens and the phenylalanine closes a CDR3 of 14 amino acids. The DNA shown is the 42-base CDR3, in frame from base 1. The sequence was obtained from a woman older than 75 in a cohort sampled during active or convalescent COVID-19. The chain joins TRBV28 to TRBJ1-1, with the D gene too uncertain to name. The specimen sequenced was peripheral blood. The sequenced DNA is TGTGCCAGCAGTTTAATGGGTGAGGTCACTGAAGCTTTCTTT. It encodes CASSLMGEVTEAFF. Outside the CDR3, residues come from the reference TRBV28 and TRBJ1-1 proteins, so the full variable domain is: DVKVTQSSRYLVKRTGEKVFLECVQDMDHENMFWYRQDPGLGLRLIYFSYDVKMKEKGDIPEGYSVSREKKERFSLILESASTNQTSMYLCASSLMGEVTEAFFGQGTRLTVV.